The present T cell receptor (beta chain) was sequenced within a study of T-cell memory formation after mild COVID-19. Study findings and constraints: The second-wave clones peaking on day 37 were not confirmed as SARS-CoV-2-specific. There was a balanced CD4/CD8 profile in clones contracting day 15 to 85, and later expanders leaned CD4+.

About this clonotype itself: Antigen specificity is unknown.

A single record per CDR3 protein comes from TCRdb applying MiXCR to the 5' RACE reads. This table has a few hundred thousand distinct CDR3 sequences, around 27% appearing once. Trimming took 5 bases from V and 4 from J; bases not matched to a gene: 8. Germline values: CDR1 MNHEY, CDR2 SMNVEV (reference sequence). The CDR3 consists of 15 residues. The material sequenced was PBMCs or a T cell subset sorted from them (not recorded which). J is TRBJ2-7 and V is TRBV27; 10 nucleotides match TRBD2. The clonotype was recovered from an adult woman who had mild COVID-19 (a few samples of this study predate the infection). Cell type and time point are not known. The CDR3: CASSPAGLADYEQYF. In DNA, the CDR3 is TGTGCCAGCAGTCCCGCTGGACTAGCGGATTACGAGCAGTACTTC.